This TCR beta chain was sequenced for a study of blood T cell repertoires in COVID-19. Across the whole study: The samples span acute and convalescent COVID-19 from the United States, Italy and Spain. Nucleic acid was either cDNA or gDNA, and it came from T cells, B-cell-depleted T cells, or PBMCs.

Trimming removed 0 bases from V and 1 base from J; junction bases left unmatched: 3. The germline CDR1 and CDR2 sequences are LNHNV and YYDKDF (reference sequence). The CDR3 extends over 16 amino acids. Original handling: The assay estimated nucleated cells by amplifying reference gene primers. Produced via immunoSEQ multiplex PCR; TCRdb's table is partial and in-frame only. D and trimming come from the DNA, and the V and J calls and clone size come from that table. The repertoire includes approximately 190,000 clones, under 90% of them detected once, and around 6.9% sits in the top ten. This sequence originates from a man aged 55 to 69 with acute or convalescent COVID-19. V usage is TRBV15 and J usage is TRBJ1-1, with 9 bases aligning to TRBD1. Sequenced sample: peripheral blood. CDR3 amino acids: CATSRDSGQGNTEAFF. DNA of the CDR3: TGTGCCACCAGCAGAGATTCGGGACAGGGGAACACTGAAGCTTTCTTT. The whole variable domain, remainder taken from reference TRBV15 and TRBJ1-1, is DAMVIQNPRYQVTQFGKPVTLSCSQTLNHNVMYWYQQKSSQAPKLLFHYYDKDFNNEADTPDNFQSRRPNTSFCFLDIRSPGLGDTAMYLCATSRDSGQGNTEAFFGQGTRLTVV.